A single sample gave rise to the 5 T cell receptor beta chains below, sequenced in a study of regulatory T cells in long-lasting Graves disease. In building TCR beta libraries, iRepertoire HTBI primers were used together with Arm-PCR of CDR3 regions. MiXCR was run by TCRdb on the multiplex PCR reads, yielding one entry per CDR3 protein. The sample holds 370,000 or so distinct CDR3 sequences, about 16% seen once. Time point denoted: newly diagnosed GD, antithyroid drugs for less than 3 months. Generation of the TCR library employed RNA extracted from PBMCs. These data also formed part of another study, on T cells in Graves' hyperthyroidism and ophthalmopathy.

The sequencing here drew on peripheral blood mononuclear cells (PBMCs), taken at new diagnosis, from a patient treated with antithyroid drugs. The receptors derive from a woman under 30 with Graves disease.

The chain uses TRBV5-1 and TRBJ2-5; tentatively, D is TRBD2 (7 bases). Trimming removed 0 bases at V and 4 bases at J, with 13 bases between. This CDR3 comprises 15 residues. Germline values: CDR1 SGHRS, CDR2 YFSETQ. CDR3 sequence: CASSLGHGGPETQYF. The CDR3 bases are TGCGCCAGCAGCTTGGGTCACGGGGGGCCAGAGACCCAGTACTTC. Full variable domain (rest looked up from reference TRBV5-1 and TRBJ2-5): KAGVTQTPRYLIKTRGQQVTLSCSPISGHRSVSWYQQTPGQGLQFLFEYFSETQRNKGNFPGRFSGRQFSNSRSEMNVSTLELGDSALYLCASSLGHGGPETQYFGPGTRLLVL.

This clonotype was seen at least ten times. V and J are TRBV12-3 or TRBV12-4 and TRBJ2-7, with 9 bases matching TRBD1. V dropped 5 bases and J dropped 5; count of bases not matched to a gene: 10. This CDR3 contains 15 residues. The CDR3 here is CASSPTGTGFDEQYF. The CDR3 nucleotides read TGTGCCAGCAGTCCTACCGGGACAGGGTTCGACGAGCAGTACTTC.

This clonotype was observed many times. The V call is TRBV13, the J call TRBJ2-1, with 7 bases lining up with TRBD1. The CDR3 spans 12 residues. Germline lookup yields CDR1 PRHDT and CDR2 FYEKMQ (reference sequence). The trim removed 10 bases at V and 6 bases at J, leaving 6 bases unmatched. The CDR3 nucleotides read TGTGCCATCAACAGGGGCGGCAATGAGCAGTTCTTC. This gives the protein CAINRGGNEQFF.

This chain links TRBV5-4 with TRBJ2-5, with no clear D. V lost 2 bases to trimming and J lost 0 bases, with 8 bases between them. The CDR3 runs 14 residues. Germline values: CDR1 SGHNT, CDR2 YYREEE (reference sequence). CDR3 sequence: CASSFWGNQETQYF. CDR3 nucleotide sequence: TGTGCCAGCAGCTTTTGGGGAAACCAAGAGACCCAGTACTTC. The full variable domain, in which reference TRBV5-4 and TRBJ2-5 provide the parts outside the CDR3, is ETGVTQSPTHLIKTRGQQVTLRCSSQSGHNTVSWYQQALGQGPQFIFQYYREEENGRGNFPPRFSGLQFPNYSSELNVNALELDDSALYLCASSFWGNQETQYFGPGTRLLVL.

This clonotype turned up a few times. The rearrangement joins TRBV19 to TRBJ1-6; a weak D match, TRBD1 (5 bases). Looked up from germline, CDR1 is LNHDA and CDR2 is SQIVND (reference sequence). Trimming left V 4 bases short and J 5 bases short, with 18 bases between. CDR3 length equals 17 residues. The CDR3 is CASSTRGGTGNNSPLHF. The CDR3 coding sequence is TGTGCCAGTAGTACCCGGGGGGGGACCGGCAATAATTCACCCCTCCACTTT.